One sample yielded the 14 T cell receptor beta chains listed below, sequenced in a study of cytomegalovirus exposure and HLA in healthy donors. The primer mix had 60 Vbeta and 13 Jbeta primers. Generated by immunoSEQ multiplex PCR, the TCRdb table keeps only in-frame clones and is missing some. The sample lists 100,000 to 150,000 clones, 60% to 80% occurring once. Sequences were obtained from PBMCs. The origin of the receptors is a female donor in good health and CMV-seronegative.

This clone was detected a few times. The genes are TRBV18 and TRBJ2-7; 11 bases line up with TRBD1. This CDR3 is built from 14 residues. Germline V gives CDR1 KGHSH, CDR2 LQKENI. J was trimmed by 6 bases and V by 3 bases; bases with no gene match: 4. CDR3 loop: CASSPRDRGTEQYF. DNA of the CDR3: TGTGCCAGCTCACCCCGGGACAGGGGGACCGAGCAGTACTTC.

V and J are TRBV28 and TRBJ1-5; no firm D call. The length of the CDR3 is 15 residues. CDR1 and CDR2 (germline): MDHEN, SYDVKM. V was clipped by 7 bases and J by 3 bases, with 16 bases between them. CDR3 protein: CASNPPRVVNQPQHF. The DNA for the CDR3 is TGTGCCAGCAACCCACCGAGAGTAGTCAATCAGCCCCAGCATTTT.

This clone showed up just once. This sequence joins TRBV20-1 and TRBJ2-3; D call uncertain. The CDR3 has 10 residues. Germline V lookup: CDR1 DFQATT, CDR2 SNEGSKA (reference sequence). Trimming shortened V by 7 bases and J by 7 bases, and 9 bases separated the two germline ends. This CDR3 reads CSVWAYTQYF. CDR3 nucleotides: TGCAGTGTATGGGCATATACGCAGTATTTT.

V usage is TRBV5-1 and J usage is TRBJ2-1; weak D call: TRBD1 (5 bases). The CDR3 sequence is 14 residues long. V dropped 0 bases and J dropped 8 bases, with 12 bases sitting between them. Germline V gene data show CDR1 as SGHRS and CDR2 as YFSETQ. The CDR3 bases are TGCGCCAGCAGCTTGGGAAGGGGCGATGATGAGCAGTTCTTC. It encodes CASSLGRGDDEQFF.

The CDR3 loop reads CASSQPKVGVHNEQFF. DNA of the CDR3: TGTGCCAGCAGCCAGCCGAAGGTAGGAGTCCACAATGAGCAGTTCTTC. The chain links TRBV5-4 to TRBJ2-1; D not resolved. Trimming pared 4 bases from V and 5 bases from J, leaving 19 bases between. Germline CDR1 is SGHNT and CDR2 is YYREEE (reference sequence). The CDR3 loop spans 16 amino acids.

Comments on this clone: Other DNA sequences in this sample translate to the same CDR3. The rearrangement joins TRBV5-1 to TRBJ1-2; perhaps TRBD1 as D (5 bases). Trimming stripped 1 base from V and 2 bases from J, with 6 bases between. Germline CDR1 SGHRS, CDR2 YFSETQ. This CDR3 region has 13 residues. The CDR3 sequence: CASSLQGNYGYTF. The CDR3 coding sequence is TGCGCCAGCAGCTTGCAGGGCAACTATGGCTACACCTTC.

This sequence joins TRBV4-1 and TRBJ2-3; TRBD2 aligns across 9 bases. J gave up 1 base and V 3 bases, and 2 bases lay outside the gene matches. CDR3 length: 15 amino acids. Germline V gene lookup returns CDR1 MGHRA and CDR2 YSYEKL. The CDR3 is CASSHASGGTDTQYF. The CDR3 nucleotides are TGCGCCAGCAGCCACGCTAGCGGGGGCACAGATACGCAGTATTTT.

The CDR3, as DNA: TGTGCCAGCAGTTTAAGAGTAGCTGAAGCTTTCTTT. Its translation is CASSLRVAEAFF. The genes are TRBV28 and TRBJ1-1; D ambiguous. Germline V CDR1 and CDR2: MDHEN, SYDVKM. The V and J ends lost 2 bases and 6 bases respectively, with 7 bases between them. The CDR3 contains 12 residues.

The rearrangement joins TRBV5-1 to TRBJ2-3; TRBD2 matches 12 bases. The CDR3 loop spans 18 amino acids. Germline V gives CDR1 SGHRS, CDR2 YFSETQ. V lost 2 bases, J lost 4 bases, and 11 bases stayed unmatched. DNA for the CDR3: TGCGCCAGCAGCTTAGCGACTAGCGGGAGTAGGGGCGCAGATACGCAGTATTTT. Encoded protein: CASSLATSGSRGADTQYF.

The chain joins TRBV27 to TRBJ2-5; a possible D gene is TRBD2 (7 bases). The V and J ends lost 0 bases and 11 bases respectively, with 22 bases between them. CDR3 length equals 16 residues. Germline CDR1 MNHEY, CDR2 SMNVEV (reference sequence). CDR3: CASSLSTGLPRGEQYF. The CDR3 DNA sequence: TGTGCCAGCAGTTTATCGACGGGACTACCTAGGGGGGAGCAGTACTTC.

This chain connects TRBV28 to TRBJ1-5, with 12 nucleotides matching TRBD1. This CDR3 is 16 amino acids long. V dropped 4 bases and J dropped 6; count of bases not matched to a gene: 7. Germline V lookup: CDR1 MDHEN, CDR2 SYDVKM. The CDR3 is CASSSLGQGAGQPQHF. The DNA for the CDR3 is TGTGCCAGCAGTTCCTTGGGACAGGGGGCTGGTCAGCCCCAGCATTTT.

This rearrangement joins TRBV4-3 to TRBJ2-7, with 11 bases that match TRBD2. The V and J ends lost 4 bases and 1 base, in that order; junction bases with no gene match: 3. This CDR3 is built from 15 residues. CDR1 LGHNA and CDR2 YSLEER come from the germline V gene. CDR3 sequence: CASSPRLAGSYEQYF. As DNA, the CDR3 is TGCGCCAGCAGCCCCCGACTAGCGGGATCCTACGAGCAGTACTTC.

This rearrangement joins TRBV7-6 to TRBJ2-1; 10 nucleotides align to TRBD2. The CDR3 sequence is 16 residues long. V lost 5 bases, J lost 5 bases, and 9 bases stayed unmatched. Germline values: CDR1 SGHVS, CDR2 FNYEAQ. In nucleotides, the CDR3 is TGTGCCAGCAGCGCGTTACTAGCGGGGTCAGACAATGAGCAGTTCTTC. Amino acids: CASSALLAGSDNEQFF. The entire variable domain, with the rest obtained from reference TRBV7-6 and TRBJ2-1, is as follows: GAGVSQSPRYKVTKRGQDVALRCDPISGHVSLYWYRQALGQGPEFLTYFNYEAQQDKSGLPNDRFSAERPEGSISTLTIQRTEQRDSAMYRCASSALLAGSDNEQFFGPGTRLTVL.

The CDR3 loop reads CASSLPPGSYEQYF. Written as DNA, the CDR3 is TGTGCCAGCAGTTTACCCCCGGGCTCCTACGAGCAGTACTTC. The chain employs TRBV28 and TRBJ2-7; D gene uncertain. V lost 2 bases and J 0 bases, leaving 8 bases between the germline ends. The CDR3 is 14 residues long. In germline, CDR1 is MDHEN, CDR2 SYDVKM. The full variable domain, in which reference TRBV28 and TRBJ2-7 provide the parts outside the CDR3, is DVKVTQSSRYLVKRTGEKVFLECVQDMDHENMFWYRQDPGLGLRLIYFSYDVKMKEKGDIPEGYSVSREKKERFSLILESASTNQTSMYLCASSLPPGSYEQYFGPGTRLTVT.